The 32 T cell receptor beta chains reported below all come from one sample, sequenced in a study of control samples from healthy donors and cancer patients. Some clones are missing from TCRdb's copy, which holds only in-frame ones; the method was immunoSEQ multiplex PCR. This sample yields approximately 24,000 clones, of which around four fifths are seen a single time; around a quarter belongs to the top ten. The sequenced material came from PBMCs. These receptors were collected from a man in his fifties or sixties with colorectal cancer.

V usage is TRBV7-8 and J usage is TRBJ2-2; weak D call: TRBD2 (5 bases). The CDR3 totals 15 residues. With 8 bases removed from V and 4 bases from J, the gap between germline ends came to 17 bases. From germline, CDR1 is SGHVS and CDR2 FQNEAQ. The CDR3 sequence is CASWTGGSTTGELFF. CDR3 bases: TGTGCCAGCTGGACTGGAGGATCGACCACCGGGGAGCTGTTTTTT.

V gene TRBV28 combines with J gene TRBJ1-1; perhaps TRBD1 as D (5 bases). The CDR3 loop spans 14 amino acids. The V gene's germline CDR1 is MDHEN and CDR2 SYDVKM. V was trimmed by 7 bases and J by 3 bases, leaving 15 bases between them. The CDR3 loop is CASTLGGVDTEAFF. CDR3 nucleotides: TGTGCCAGCACCCTTGGGGGAGTGGACACTGAAGCTTTCTTT.

The chain employs TRBV5-4 and TRBJ2-2, with a weak D call TRBD1 (6 bases). Germline CDR1 is SGHNT and CDR2 is YYREEE (reference sequence). V was cut by 0 bases and J by 0 bases, with 9 bases left in between. CDR3 size: 16 residues. DNA of the CDR3: TGTGCCAGCAGCTTGGGACAGGATCCGAACACCGGGGAGCTGTTTTTT. This codes for CASSLGQDPNTGELFF.

This sequence joins TRBV11-2 and TRBJ1-2; D not certain. The germline V gene has CDR1 SGHAT and CDR2 FQNNGV. With 5 bases removed from V and 4 bases from J, the gap between germline ends came to 20 bases. The CDR3 has 16 residues. This chain's CDR3 is CASSPDSSPGRYGYTF. CDR3 bases: TGTGCCAGCAGCCCCGACTCTTCTCCGGGCCGCTATGGCTACACCTTC.

J is TRBJ2-3 and V is TRBV4-2; 13 bases are a match to TRBD2. CDR3 length equals 17 residues. CDR1 and CDR2 from the germline V gene are LGHNA and YNFKEQ. V gave up 0 bases and J gave up 5 bases; unmatched junction bases: 5. CDR3 DNA sequence: TGTGCCAGCAGCCAAGACGCATGGACTAGCGGGGGAGATACGCAGTATTTT. Translation: CASSQDAWTSGGDTQYF.

The gene calls are TRBV5-4 and TRBJ1-1; D not certain. CDR3 length: 14 amino acids. Looked up from germline, CDR1 is SGHNT and CDR2 is YYREEE (reference sequence). Trimming left V 4 bases short and J 0 bases short, with 10 bases between. CDR3 bases: TGTGCCAGCAGCCGAACGACCGTGAACACTGAAGCTTTCTTT. It is translated as CASSRTTVNTEAFF.

CDR3 sequence: CASSRGGGANVLTF. The CDR3 DNA reads TGTGCCAGTAGTAGAGGGGGTGGGGCCAACGTCCTGACTTTC. The J gene is TRBJ2-6, the V gene TRBV19; possible D gene TRBD1, 6 bases. The V end was cut by 4 bases, the J end by 3 bases, with 7 bases between. Germline V lookup: CDR1 LNHDA, CDR2 SQIVND (reference sequence). The CDR3 runs to 14 residues.

This chain uses TRBV19 with TRBJ2-6, with 8 positions matching TRBD1. Trimming at V came to 6 bases and at J to 4 bases, leaving 5 bases not matched to a gene. This CDR3 is 15 amino acids long. Germline assignment: CDR1 LNHDA and CDR2 SQIVND (reference sequence). CDR3 nucleotides: TGTGCCAGTAGCCGGGACAGGCCCGGGGCCAACGTCCTGACTTTC. It yields the protein CASSRDRPGANVLTF.

The rearrangement links TRBV24-1 to TRBJ2-2, with D possibly matching TRBD2 (7 bases). Germline V gene sequence: CDR1 KGHDR, CDR2 SFDVKD. Between the trimmed V and J ends, which lost 4 bases and 0 bases, there was a span of 17 bases. This CDR3 is 18 amino acids long. The CDR3 loop is CATSEGAGAGTNTGELFF. In nucleotides, the CDR3 is TGTGCCACCAGTGAGGGGGCGGGAGCGGGGACGAACACCGGGGAGCTGTTTTTT.

This sequence joins TRBV7-9 and TRBJ1-2; weak D call: TRBD1 (5 bases). Deletions cut 2 bases from V and 3 bases from J, with 7 bases between. Germline V gene sequence: CDR1 SEHNR, CDR2 FQNEAQ (reference sequence). The CDR3 totals 13 residues. CDR3 protein: CASSLLGDYGYTF. The DNA for the CDR3 is TGTGCCAGCAGCTTACTAGGGGACTATGGCTACACCTTC.

This sequence joins TRBV10-1 and TRBJ2-2; D unresolved. Germline V gene data show CDR1 as WNHNN and CDR2 as SYGVQD (reference sequence). The CDR3 loop spans 15 amino acids. Trimming left V 8 bases short and J 0 bases short, with 13 bases between. CDR3 DNA sequence: TGCGCCAGCTCCCCGGGTCCCTCGAACACCGGGGAGCTGTTTTTT. This encodes CASSPGPSNTGELFF.

The chain couples TRBV7-2 to TRBJ1-5; D might be TRBD1 (5 bases). The CDR3 loop spans 15 amino acids. Germline assignment: CDR1 SGHTA and CDR2 FQGNSA. With 0 bases removed from V and 3 bases from J, the gap between germline ends came to 9 bases. The CDR3 region has the DNA TGTGCCAGCAGCTTAGCACCAGGGAACAATCAGCCCCAGCATTTT. It encodes CASSLAPGNNQPQHF.

V usage is TRBV12-5 and J usage is TRBJ2-1, with TRBD1 as a possible D gene (6 bases). V was clipped by 6 bases and J by 0 bases, with 15 bases between them. The germline V gene has CDR1 LGHNT and CDR2 FRNRAP. This CDR3 has 16 amino acids. The CDR3 reads CASGNTGQSSYNEQFF. The CDR3 DNA is TGTGCTAGTGGAAACACAGGACAGAGCTCCTACAATGAGCAGTTCTTC. The variable domain in full, with the rest retrieved from reference TRBV12-5 and TRBJ2-1, is DARVTQTPRHKVTEMGQEVTMRCQPILGHNTVFWYRQTMMQGLELLAYFRNRAPLDDSGMPKDRFSAEMPDATLATLKIQPSEPRDSAVYFCASGNTGQSSYNEQFFGPGTRLTVL.

To note about this clone: A much larger clone differs by one base, so this may be a read error. The chain carries TRBV2 and TRBJ1-1; perhaps TRBD1 as D (6 bases). The CDR3 length is 14 residues. Looked up from germline, CDR1 is SNHLY and CDR2 is FYNNEI. CDR3 amino acids: CASTRQAGITETFF. CDR3 sequence (DNA): TGTGCCAGCACCCGACAGGCGGGGATTACTGAAACTTTCTTT.

The chain links TRBV5-1 to TRBJ2-7; 7 nucleotides line up with TRBD1. Germline V lookup: CDR1 SGHRS, CDR2 YFSETQ. There are 15 residues in the CDR3. The junction had 9 bases not matched to a gene; V was cut back by 3 bases and J by 3 bases. CDR3 DNA: TGCGCCAGCAGCTCGCTTAGACAGGGTCACTACGAGCAGTACTTC. Translation: CASSSLRQGHYEQYF.

V is TRBV2 and J is TRBJ1-5; D ambiguous. The CDR3 has 11 amino acids. With 4 bases removed from V and 11 bases from J, the gap between germline ends came to 9 bases. CDR1 and CDR2 from the germline V gene are SNHLY and FYNNEI. The CDR3 here is CASSVDKAQHF. The CDR3 bases are TGTGCCAGCAGTGTCGACAAGGCCCAGCATTTT.

The rearrangement uses TRBV4-2 and TRBJ1-2; TRBD1 might be the D (6 bases). Trimming removed 0 bases from V and 5 bases from J, with 10 bases in between. This CDR3 comprises 14 residues. Germline V gives CDR1 LGHNA, CDR2 YNFKEQ. Here the CDR3 DNA reads TGTGCCAGCAGCCAAGACTCAGGACAGTATGGCTACACCTTC. Translated, it gives CASSQDSGQYGYTF.

This chain links TRBV19 with TRBJ1-5; D unclear. Germline V gene lookup returns CDR1 LNHDA and CDR2 SQIVND (reference sequence). This CDR3 is 13 amino acids long. Trimming stripped 7 bases from V and 2 bases from J, with 9 bases between. CDR3 nucleotide sequence: TGTGCCAGTAACGGGTCTGGCAATCAGCCCCAGCATTTT. This translates into CASNGSGNQPQHF. Looking up the rest from reference TRBV19 and TRBJ1-5 gives the full variable domain: DGGITQSPKYLFRKEGQNVTLSCEQNLNHDAMYWYRQDPGQGLRLIYYSQIVNDFQKGDIAEGYSVSREKKESFPLTVTSAQKNPTAFYLCASNGSGNQPQHFGDGTRLSIL.

The chain combines TRBV7-2 with TRBJ1-2; 9 bases are shared with TRBD1. In germline, CDR1 is SGHTA, CDR2 FQGNSA. The V gene end was trimmed by 3 bases and the J gene end by 2 bases; junction bases not matched to a gene: 1. The CDR3 has 14 amino acids. CDR3 sequence (DNA): TGTGCCAGCAGCTTCGGGACAGGGAACTATGGCTACACCTTC. This translates into CASSFGTGNYGYTF.

This chain uses TRBV7-9 with TRBJ2-7; 8 bases line up with TRBD1. The trim removed 5 bases at V and 3 bases at J, leaving 12 bases unmatched. Germline V CDR1 and CDR2: SEHNR, FQNEAQ (reference sequence). The CDR3 has 16 amino acids. CDR3 in amino acids: CASSPPQTGAYYEQYF. For the CDR3, the DNA is TGTGCCAGCAGCCCTCCCCAGACAGGGGCTTACTACGAGCAGTACTTC.

The V call is TRBV5-1, the J call TRBJ1-1, with D hard to call. CDR1 is SGHRS and CDR2 is YFSETQ in the germline V gene. V lost 1 base to trimming and J lost 5 bases, with 12 bases between them. The CDR3 loop spans 14 amino acids. CDR3: CASSLNLPGTEAFF. The CDR3 nucleotides read TGCGCCAGCAGCTTGAATCTACCGGGGACTGAAGCTTTCTTT.

This chain connects TRBV10-3 to TRBJ1-5; weak D call: TRBD1 (6 bases). Germline V gene data show CDR1 as ENHRY and CDR2 as SYGVKD. With 0 bases removed from V and 4 bases from J, the gap between germline ends came to 7 bases. The length of the CDR3 is 14 residues. CDR3 coding DNA: TGTGCCATCAGTGAGTCAGGGGGGAATCAGCCCCAGCATTTT. This codes for CAISESGGNQPQHF.

This chain links TRBV6-5 with TRBJ1-1; 9 nucleotides align to TRBD1. With V trimmed by 2 bases and J by 4 bases, 2 bases remained unmatched. Germline V gives CDR1 MNHEY, CDR2 SVGAGI. The CDR3 spans 14 residues. CDR3 sequence: CASSYGTGSTEAFF. The CDR3 bases are TGTGCCAGCAGTTACGGGACAGGGAGCACTGAAGCTTTCTTT.

CDR3 DNA sequence: TGTGCCAGCGGACCGCAGGGGGCTTATGAAGCTTTCTTT. Protein sequence: CASGPQGAYEAFF. V and J are TRBV5-4 and TRBJ1-1, with 8 nucleotides matching TRBD1. V lost 7 bases to trimming and J lost 7 bases; unmatched junction nucleotides: 9. In germline, CDR1 is SGHNT, CDR2 YYREEE (reference sequence). The CDR3 is 13 amino acids. Looking up the rest from reference TRBV5-4 and TRBJ1-1 gives the full variable domain: ETGVTQSPTHLIKTRGQQVTLRCSSQSGHNTVSWYQQALGQGPQFIFQYYREEENGRGNFPPRFSGLQFPNYSSELNVNALELDDSALYLCASGPQGAYEAFFGQGTRLTVV.

V gene TRBV15 combines with J gene TRBJ1-2; TRBD1 agrees at 9 bases. The CDR3 extends over 15 amino acids. The J segment lost 2 bases and the V segment lost 4 bases, leaving 5 bases of the junction unmatched. Germline CDR1 reads LNHNV; CDR2 reads YYDKDF (reference sequence). The CDR3 here is CATSTWDRENYGYTF. The CDR3, as DNA: TGTGCCACCAGCACATGGGACAGGGAGAACTATGGCTACACCTTC.

V gene TRBV19 combines with J gene TRBJ2-7; tentatively, D is TRBD2 (7 bases). Trimming left V 8 bases short and J 2 bases short, with 16 bases between. Germline CDR1 is LNHDA and CDR2 is SQIVND (reference sequence). The CDR3 loop spans 14 amino acids. CDR3 DNA: TGTGCCAGTCATGAGAGGGGGGGACCCTACGAGCAGTACGTC. It yields the protein CASHERGGPYEQYV.

The rearrangement uses TRBV27 and TRBJ1-1; 10 bases are shared with TRBD1. V lost 2 bases, J lost 6 bases, and 12 bases stayed unmatched. Germline V CDR1 and CDR2: MNHEY, SMNVEV (reference sequence). This CDR3 spans 17 amino acids. The CDR3 DNA reads as TGTGCCAGCAGTTTAATACGGACAGGGGGGATTGGGGCTGAAGCTTTCTTT. This translates into CASSLIRTGGIGAEAFF.

The rearrangement links TRBV29-1 to TRBJ1-1; D remains ambiguous. Trimming left V 6 bases short and J 2 bases short, with 10 bases between. There are 12 residues in the CDR3. The germline CDR1 and CDR2 sequences are SQVTM and ANQGSEA. The CDR3 here is CSVSEFNTEAFF. The CDR3 nucleotides are TGCAGCGTCAGCGAGTTCAACACTGAAGCTTTCTTT.

This clone was found once. This rearrangement joins TRBV6-5 to TRBJ2-7, with TRBD1 matching over 11 bases. This CDR3 is 14 amino acids long. J was trimmed by 3 bases and V by 6 bases; bases with no gene match: 4. Germline V CDR1 and CDR2: MNHEY, SVGAGI. This CDR3 is CASRRGQGVYEQYF. The CDR3 DNA sequence: TGTGCCAGCAGACGGGGACAGGGGGTCTACGAGCAGTACTTC.

Only a few counts were recorded for this clone. This chain links TRBV10-3 with TRBJ1-2, with D possibly being TRBD1 (5 bases). CDR3 length: 15 residues. V was shortened by 0 bases and J by 8 bases, with 16 bases between the two germline ends. Germline loops: CDR1 ENHRY, CDR2 SYGVKD. CDR3 in DNA: TGTGCCATCAGTGAGTCGACTCTACGGGGCGAAGGCTACACCTTC. It specifies CAISESTLRGEGYTF.

The rearrangement joins TRBV9 to TRBJ1-2, with 7 bases lining up with TRBD1. Germline V CDR1 and CDR2: SGDLS, YYNGEE. Losses at the gene ends were 3 bases for V and 4 bases for J; bases not matched to a gene: 9. The CDR3 has 15 amino acids. CDR3 sequence reads: CASSAPQGWGYGYTF. CDR3 coding DNA: TGTGCCAGCAGCGCCCCACAGGGGTGGGGCTATGGCTACACCTTC.

CDR3 coding DNA: TGTGCCAGCAGCGGACAGGGTATTAACTATGGCTACACCTTC. Residues: CASSGQGINYGYTF. The J gene is TRBJ1-2, the V gene TRBV2; TRBD1 agrees at 8 bases. With 6 bases clipped from V and 1 base from J, the junction kept 4 bases outside the gene matches. This CDR3 spans 14 amino acids. Germline CDR1 reads SNHLY; CDR2 reads FYNNEI.